One and the same sample provided the 8 T cell receptor beta chains below, sequenced in a study of T cell responses to AZD1222 COVID-19 vaccine. TCRdb's table, derived via immunoSEQ multiplex PCR, lists solely in-frame clones and lacks some. Among 140,000 or so clones listed, about 91% were seen once. This specimen was peripheral blood, taken on day 0 of AZD1222 vaccination. These receptors all come from an adult in good health.

This CDR3 is CASSYPGGVETQYF. CDR3 nucleotide sequence: TGTGCCAGCAGTTACCCCGGAGGGGTAGAGACCCAGTACTTC. This chain joins TRBV6-2 or TRBV6-3 and TRBJ2-5; D is perhaps TRBD2 (6 bases). The CDR3 runs to 14 residues. V lost 2 bases, J lost 4 bases, and 11 bases lay in between. Germline values: CDR1 MNHEY, CDR2 SVGEGT.

The chain has TRBV9 and TRBJ2-7, with TRBD2 identical over 7 bases. V lost 2 bases and J lost 6; bases outside the gene matches: 5. The CDR3 extends over 13 amino acids. Germline V gene lookup returns CDR1 SGDLS and CDR2 YYNGEE. The CDR3 DNA reads TGTGCCAGCAGCGTTCGACTAGCTGGCGAGCAGTACTTC. As protein: CASSVRLAGEQYF. Combining the CDR3 with reference TRBV9 and TRBJ2-7 gives the whole variable domain DSGVTQTPKHLITATGQRVTLRCSPRSGDLSVYWYQQSLDQGLQFLIQYYNGEERAKGNILERFSAQQFPDLHSELNLSSLELGDSALYFCASSVRLAGEQYFGPGTRLTVT.

The chain uses TRBV11-3 and TRBJ2-2, with 11 bases matching TRBD1. CDR3 length: 17 residues. Germline CDR1 and CDR2: SGHNT and YENEEA. Germline trimming cut 0 bases from V and 5 bases from J; bases unmatched to any gene: 5. The CDR3 is CASSLDRTGGYTGELFF. The CDR3 DNA reads as TGTGCCAGCAGCTTAGACCGGACAGGGGGCTATACCGGGGAGCTGTTTTTT. Full variable domain (rest looked up from reference TRBV11-3 and TRBJ2-2): EAGVVQSPRYKIIEKKQPVAFWCNPISGHNTLYWYLQNLGQGPELLIRYENEEAVDDSQLPKDRFSAERLKGVDSTLKIQPAELGDSAVYLCASSLDRTGGYTGELFFGEGSRLTVL.

This chain uses TRBV7-9 with TRBJ1-3; 8 bases are a match to TRBD1. Germline CDR1 is SEHNR and CDR2 is FQNEAQ (reference sequence). This CDR3 region has 14 residues. With 5 bases clipped from V and 3 bases from J, the junction kept 3 bases outside the gene matches. The CDR3 here is CASSPGGFGNTIYF. The CDR3, as DNA: TGTGCCAGCAGCCCAGGGGGCTTTGGAAACACCATATATTTT.

The chain combines TRBV19 with TRBJ2-1; possible D gene TRBD1, 6 bases. This CDR3 is built from 15 residues. V lost 3 bases, J lost 3 bases, and 12 bases lay in between. Germline V gives CDR1 LNHDA, CDR2 SQIVND (reference sequence). CDR3 protein: CASSIPQGYYNEQFF. CDR3 in DNA: TGTGCCAGTAGTATCCCACAGGGTTACTACAATGAGCAGTTCTTC.

The chain employs TRBV6-2 or TRBV6-3 and TRBJ2-1; D is undetermined. The CDR3 has 16 residues. CDR1 and CDR2 from the germline V gene are MNHEY and SVGEGT. The V end lost 0 bases, the J end lost 0 bases, and 9 bases lay between the germline ends. The DNA for the CDR3 is TGTGCCAGCAGTTACTCGGTCGGCAGCTCCTACAATGAGCAGTTCTTC. Its translation: CASSYSVGSSYNEQFF.

The chain is built from TRBV12-3 or TRBV12-4 and TRBJ1-1; tentatively, D is TRBD1 (5 bases). The V gene lost 3 bases and the J gene lost 3 bases, with 8 bases spanning the gap. The CDR3 contains 13 residues. The CDR3 protein is CASSFEGDTEAFF. The CDR3 DNA follows: TGTGCCAGCAGTTTCGAAGGGGACACTGAAGCTTTCTTT.

V gene TRBV7-9 combines with J gene TRBJ2-1, with D hard to call. The CDR3 has 11 amino acids. Germline V CDR1 and CDR2: SEHNR, FQNEAQ (reference sequence). Trimming removed 3 bases from V and 5 bases from J, with 2 bases in between. CDR3 in amino acids: CASSFDNEQFF. The CDR3 DNA reads TGTGCCAGCAGCTTCGACAATGAGCAGTTCTTC.